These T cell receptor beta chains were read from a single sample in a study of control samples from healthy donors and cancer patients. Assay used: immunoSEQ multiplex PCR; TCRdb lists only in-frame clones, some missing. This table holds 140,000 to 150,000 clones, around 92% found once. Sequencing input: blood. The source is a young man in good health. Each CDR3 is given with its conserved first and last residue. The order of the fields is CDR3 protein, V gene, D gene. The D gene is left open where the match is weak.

CDR3 protein: CASSVDSSAAGGYEQFF
V gene: TRBV9
D gene: TRBD2

CDR3 protein: CASSLGQGWHGYTF
V gene: TRBV5-1
D gene: TRBD1

CDR3 protein: CASSLRGLGQKNTEAFF
V gene: TRBV7-3
D gene: -

CDR3 protein: CASSQTPVIDEQFF
V gene: TRBV3-1/TRBV3-2
D gene: -

CDR3 protein: CASSSGTGGGNTIYF
V gene: TRBV5-1
D gene: TRBD1

CDR3 protein: CATSEAGANVLTF
V gene: TRBV6-5
D gene: -

CDR3 protein: CASSSPGQGNLGELFF
V gene: TRBV6-6
D gene: TRBD1

CDR3 protein: CASSLTGAPYNEQFF
V gene: TRBV7-3
D gene: -

CDR3 protein: CASSLTGGGGYTF
V gene: TRBV27
D gene: TRBD1

CDR3 protein: CASSPGQGIPLYGYTF
V gene: TRBV28
D gene: TRBD1

CDR3 protein: CASSPMGGRRYQETQYF
V gene: TRBV27
D gene: TRBD2

CDR3 protein: CASSAGTSGGVRTDTQYF
V gene: TRBV7-9
D gene: TRBD2

CDR3 protein: CASSLVTAPDYGYTF
V gene: TRBV5-4
D gene: -

CDR3 protein: CASSERVENTEAFF
V gene: TRBV7-9
D gene: -

CDR3 protein: CASRPRLGRRSYGYTF
V gene: TRBV28
D gene: -

CDR3 protein: CASSLSTAGIYNEQFF
V gene: TRBV27
D gene: -

CDR3 protein: CASSYRAQGDGYTF
V gene: TRBV3-1/TRBV3-2
D gene: -

CDR3 protein: CASSQDRRNSPLHF
V gene: TRBV5-6
D gene: -

CDR3 protein: CASSAAGTQNTGELFF
V gene: TRBV27
D gene: -

CDR3 protein: CASSFLQSTDTQYF
V gene: TRBV11-1
D gene: -

CDR3 protein: CASSPGGYYNEQFF
V gene: TRBV18
D gene: -

CDR3 protein: CASSSDRGTEAFF
V gene: TRBV6-5
D gene: TRBD1

CDR3 protein: CASSKQKQGIGNSPLHF
V gene: TRBV19
D gene: TRBD1

CDR3 protein: CASSENMMNTEAFF
V gene: TRBV25-1
D gene: -

CDR3 protein: CASSPGQGVNYGYTF
V gene: TRBV18
D gene: TRBD1

CDR3 protein: CASSEVRPSGYTF
V gene: TRBV2
D gene: -

CDR3 protein: CASSLFLVGGTTEAFF
V gene: TRBV28
D gene: -

CDR3 protein: CAISPGRAGEQYF
V gene: TRBV10-3
D gene: TRBD2

CDR3 protein: CASSRDQSGVQYF
V gene: TRBV3-1/TRBV3-2
D gene: -

CDR3 protein: CASRTGQGASDTQYF
V gene: TRBV19
D gene: TRBD1

CDR3 protein: CASSLDRTPSTDTQYF
V gene: TRBV5-4
D gene: -

CDR3 protein: CASDRAGIYEQYF
V gene: TRBV6-5
D gene: -

CDR3 protein: CASSLSKDSGLEAFF
V gene: TRBV6-5
D gene: -

CDR3 protein: CASSLRVQPPYEQYF
V gene: TRBV5-1
D gene: -

CDR3 protein: CASSLAGTQSYNEQFF
V gene: TRBV7-2
D gene: -